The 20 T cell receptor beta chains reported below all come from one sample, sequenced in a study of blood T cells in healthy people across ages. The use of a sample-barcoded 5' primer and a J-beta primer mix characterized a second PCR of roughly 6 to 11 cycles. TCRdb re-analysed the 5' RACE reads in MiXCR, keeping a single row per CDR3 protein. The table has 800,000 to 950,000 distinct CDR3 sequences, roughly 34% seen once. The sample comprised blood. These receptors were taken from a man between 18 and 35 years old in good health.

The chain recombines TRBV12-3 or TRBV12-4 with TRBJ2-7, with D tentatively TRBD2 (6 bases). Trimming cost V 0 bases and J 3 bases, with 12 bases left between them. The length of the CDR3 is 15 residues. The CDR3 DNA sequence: TGTGCCAGCAGTTTAGCGGAGGGAGGCAGCTACGAGCAGTACTTC. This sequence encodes CASSLAEGGSYEQYF.

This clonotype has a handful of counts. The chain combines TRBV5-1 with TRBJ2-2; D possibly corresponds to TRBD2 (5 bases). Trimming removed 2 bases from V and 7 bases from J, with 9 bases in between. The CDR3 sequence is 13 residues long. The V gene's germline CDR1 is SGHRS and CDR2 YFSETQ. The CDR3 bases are TGCGCCAGCAGCTTAACCGCGGGCGGGGAGCTGTTTTTT. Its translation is CASSLTAGGELFF.

The CDR3 nucleotides are TGCGCCAGCAGCTTAGGCAGGAGGGAAGATGGCTACACCTTC. It translates to CASSLGRREDGYTF. The genes are TRBV5-1 and TRBJ1-2; D gene unclear. The length of the CDR3 is 14 residues. V lost 2 bases and J lost 6, with 14 bases in between. Germline CDR1 reads SGHRS; CDR2 reads YFSETQ.

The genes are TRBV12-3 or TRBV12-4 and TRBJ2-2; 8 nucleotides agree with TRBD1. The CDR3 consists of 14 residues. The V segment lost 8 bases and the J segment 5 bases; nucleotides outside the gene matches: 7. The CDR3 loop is CASLQGASTGELFF. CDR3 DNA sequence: TGTGCCAGCTTGCAGGGGGCATCGACCGGGGAGCTGTTTTTT.

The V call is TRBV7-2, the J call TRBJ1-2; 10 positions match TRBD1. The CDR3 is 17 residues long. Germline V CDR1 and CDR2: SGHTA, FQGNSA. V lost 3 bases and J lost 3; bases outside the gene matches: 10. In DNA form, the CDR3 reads TGTGCCAGCAGCTTGGGGGACAGGGGTAATCCCGACTATGGCTACACCTTC. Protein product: CASSLGDRGNPDYGYTF.

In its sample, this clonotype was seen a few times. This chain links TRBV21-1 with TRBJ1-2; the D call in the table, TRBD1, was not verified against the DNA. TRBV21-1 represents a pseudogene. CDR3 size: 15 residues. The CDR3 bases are TGTGCCAGCAGACAGGGGGCTCGAGGGGGCTATGGCTACACCTTC. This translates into CASRQGARGGYGYTF.

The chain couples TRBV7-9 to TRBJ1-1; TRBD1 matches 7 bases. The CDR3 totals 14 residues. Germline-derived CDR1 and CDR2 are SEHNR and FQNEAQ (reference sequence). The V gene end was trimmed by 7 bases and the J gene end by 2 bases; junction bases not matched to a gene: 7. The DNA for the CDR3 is TGTGCCAGCACCCAGGGGGATCTTAACACTGAAGCTTTCTTT. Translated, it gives CASTQGDLNTEAFF.

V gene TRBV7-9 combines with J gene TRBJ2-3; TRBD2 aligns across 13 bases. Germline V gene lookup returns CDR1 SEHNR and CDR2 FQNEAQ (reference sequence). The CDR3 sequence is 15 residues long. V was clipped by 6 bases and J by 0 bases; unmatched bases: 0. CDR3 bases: TGTGCCAGCAGGGGACTAGCGGGGAGCACAGATACGCAGTATTTT. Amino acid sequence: CASRGLAGSTDTQYF.

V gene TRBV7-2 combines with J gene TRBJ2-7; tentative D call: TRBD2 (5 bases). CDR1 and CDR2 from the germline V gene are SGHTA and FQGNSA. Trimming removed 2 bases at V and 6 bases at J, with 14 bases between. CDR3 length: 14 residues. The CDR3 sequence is CASSLSGMSAEQYF. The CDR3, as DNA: TGTGCCAGCAGCTTAAGCGGTATGTCAGCCGAGCAGTACTTC.

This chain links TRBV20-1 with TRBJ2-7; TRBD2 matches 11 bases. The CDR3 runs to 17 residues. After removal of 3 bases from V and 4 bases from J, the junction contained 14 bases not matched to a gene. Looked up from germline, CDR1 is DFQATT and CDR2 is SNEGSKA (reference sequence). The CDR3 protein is CSARPTSGGPGDYEQYF. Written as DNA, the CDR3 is TGCAGTGCTAGGCCAACTAGCGGGGGCCCCGGCGATTACGAGCAGTACTTC.

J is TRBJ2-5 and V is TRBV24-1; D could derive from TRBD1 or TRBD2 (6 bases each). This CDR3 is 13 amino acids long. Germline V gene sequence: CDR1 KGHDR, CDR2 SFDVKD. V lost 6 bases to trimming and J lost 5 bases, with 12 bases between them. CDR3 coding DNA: TGTGCCACCAGTAGGGGGGCGCGTGAGACCCAGTACTTC. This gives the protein CATSRGARETQYF.

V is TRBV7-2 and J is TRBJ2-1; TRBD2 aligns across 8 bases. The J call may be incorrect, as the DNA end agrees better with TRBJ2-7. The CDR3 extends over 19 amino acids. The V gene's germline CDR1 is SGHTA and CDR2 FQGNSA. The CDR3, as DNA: TGTGCCAGCAGCTTAGCGAGCCTAGCGGGTGCGAGCTCCTACAATGAGCAGTACTTC. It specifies CASSLASLAGASSYNEQYF.

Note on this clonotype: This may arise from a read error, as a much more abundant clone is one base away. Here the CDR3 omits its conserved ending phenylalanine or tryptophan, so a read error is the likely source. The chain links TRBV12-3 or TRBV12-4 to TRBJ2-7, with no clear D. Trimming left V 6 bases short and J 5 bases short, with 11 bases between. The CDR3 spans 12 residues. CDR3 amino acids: CASSPVGNEQYL. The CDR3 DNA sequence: TGTGCCAGCAGCCCCGTGGGGAACGAGCAGTACCTC.

The CDR3 region has the DNA TGCGCCAGCAGCCAAGAGGGGTCCCCTTACGACTACAATGAGCAGTACTTC. This sequence encodes CASSQEGSPYDYNEQYF. The chain is built from TRBV4-1 and TRBJ2-1; possibly TRBD2 for D (5 bases). The J call may be in error: the DNA end matches TRBJ2-7 better. The CDR3 length is 17 residues. The germline V gene has CDR1 MGHRA and CDR2 YSYEKL.

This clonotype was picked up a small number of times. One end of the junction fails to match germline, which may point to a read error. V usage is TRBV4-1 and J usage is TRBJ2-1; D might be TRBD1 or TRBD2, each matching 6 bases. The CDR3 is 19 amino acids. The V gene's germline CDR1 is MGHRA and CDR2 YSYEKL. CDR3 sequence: CANSQDLRGDHGSSNEQFF. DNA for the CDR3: TGCGCCAACAGCCAAGATCTAAGGGGGGATCACGGATCGTCCAATGAGCAGTTCTTC.

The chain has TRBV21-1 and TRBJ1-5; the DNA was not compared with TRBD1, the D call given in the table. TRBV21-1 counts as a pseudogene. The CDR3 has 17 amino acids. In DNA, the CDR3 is TGTGCCAGCAGCAAATCGGACAGGGGATATAGCAATCAGCCCCAGCATTTT. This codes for CASSKSDRGYSNQPQHF.

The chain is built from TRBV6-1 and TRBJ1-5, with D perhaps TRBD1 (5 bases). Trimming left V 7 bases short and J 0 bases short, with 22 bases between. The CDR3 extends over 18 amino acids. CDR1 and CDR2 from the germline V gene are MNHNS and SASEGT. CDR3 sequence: CASTQRRGGGYSNQPQHF. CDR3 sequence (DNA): TGTGCCAGCACCCAAAGACGTGGGGGTGGATATAGCAATCAGCCCCAGCATTTT.

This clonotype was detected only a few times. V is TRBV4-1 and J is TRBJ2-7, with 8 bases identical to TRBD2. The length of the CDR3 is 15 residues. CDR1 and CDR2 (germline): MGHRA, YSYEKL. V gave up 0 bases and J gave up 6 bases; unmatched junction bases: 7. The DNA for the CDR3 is TGCGCCAGCAGCCAAGATCTAGCGGGCCGTCTCGAGCAGTACTTC. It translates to CASSQDLAGRLEQYF.

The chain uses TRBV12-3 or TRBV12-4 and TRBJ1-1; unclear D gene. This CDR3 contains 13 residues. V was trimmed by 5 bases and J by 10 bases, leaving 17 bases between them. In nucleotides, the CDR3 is TGTGCCAGCAGTCTCCACCCCGGCACCAGAGCTTTCTTT. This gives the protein CASSLHPGTRAFF.

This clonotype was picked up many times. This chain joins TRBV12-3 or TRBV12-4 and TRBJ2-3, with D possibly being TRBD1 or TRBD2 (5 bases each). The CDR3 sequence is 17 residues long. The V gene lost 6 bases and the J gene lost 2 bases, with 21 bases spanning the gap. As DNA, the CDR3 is TGTGCCAGCAGCCCCTACGTCGGGACGCAATCCACAGATACGCAGTATTTT. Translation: CASSPYVGTQSTDTQYF.